Below, one T cell receptor beta chain is given with its context. The antigen is unknown. Sequencing was performed with immunoSEQ multiplex PCR; in TCRdb, only in-frame clones are kept and a portion is missing. This sample has 55,000 to 90,000 clones, with 80% to 90% found just once. The V gene's germline CDR1 is SGDLS and CDR2 YYNGEE. V was clipped by 2 bases and J by 2 bases, with 10 bases between them. This CDR3 is built from 14 residues. The sample comes from a study of OX40 agonist ivuxolimab in advanced cancers. As for the study in general: Patients received ivuxolimab, an intravenous treatment, every 2 weeks at 0.01 to 10 mg/kg. Findings and caveats of the study: The mean number of expanded clones was higher in CD8+ T cells than in CD4+. At doses 0.1 to 3.0 mg/kg, CD4+ and CD8+ clones expanded.

The rearrangement uses TRBV9 and TRBJ1-1; D is possibly TRBD1 (5 bases). The TCR sequence derives from an adult with an advanced solid tumor such as melanoma, head and neck, liver or kidney cancer. Sample: CD4+ or CD8+ T cells sorted from blood, taken in a trial of the OX40 agonist ivuxolimab. The CDR3 loop reads CASSVLTANTEAFF. In DNA, the CDR3 is TGTGCCAGCAGCGTCCTGACAGCCAACACTGAAGCTTTCTTT.